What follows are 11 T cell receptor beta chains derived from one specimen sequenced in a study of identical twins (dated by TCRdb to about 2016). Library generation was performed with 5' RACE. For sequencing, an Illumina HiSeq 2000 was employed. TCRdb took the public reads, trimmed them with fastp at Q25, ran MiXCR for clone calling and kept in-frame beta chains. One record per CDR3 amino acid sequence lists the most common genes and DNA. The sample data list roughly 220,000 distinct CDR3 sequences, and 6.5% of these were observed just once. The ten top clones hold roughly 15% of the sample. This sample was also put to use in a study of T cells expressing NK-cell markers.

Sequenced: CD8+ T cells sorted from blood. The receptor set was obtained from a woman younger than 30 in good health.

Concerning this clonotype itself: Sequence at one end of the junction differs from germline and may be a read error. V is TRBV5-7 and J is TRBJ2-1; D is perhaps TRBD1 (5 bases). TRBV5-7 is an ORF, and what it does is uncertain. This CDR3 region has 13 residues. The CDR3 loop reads CASSPGWYNGQFF. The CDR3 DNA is TGTGCCAGCTCCCCAGGGTGGTACAATGGGCAGTTCTTC.

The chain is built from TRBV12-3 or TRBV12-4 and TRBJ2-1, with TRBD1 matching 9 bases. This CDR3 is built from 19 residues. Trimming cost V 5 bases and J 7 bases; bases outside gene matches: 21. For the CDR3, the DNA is TGTGCCAGCAGTATCCTAACCGGGACAGGGACTAACCGGGTAAATGAGCAGTTCTTC. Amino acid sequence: CASSILTGTGTNRVNEQFF.

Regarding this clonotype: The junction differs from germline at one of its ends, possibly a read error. CDR3 sequence reads: CAGSSLGTLGTYEQYF. The DNA for the CDR3 is TGTGCCGGCAGCTCCTTAGGGACTCTGGGGACCTACGAGCAGTACTTC. The chain carries TRBV13 and TRBJ2-7, with a possible D match to TRBD2 (6 bases). The germline gives CDR1 PRHDT, CDR2 FYEKMQ (reference sequence). This CDR3 contains 16 residues.

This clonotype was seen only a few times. CDR3: CASSPKGGVQRYGYTF. CDR3 in DNA: TGTGCCAGCAGCCCCAAGGGTGGCGTTCAGCGATATGGCTACACCTTC. The V call is TRBV7-2, the J call TRBJ1-2, with no clear D. This CDR3 is 16 amino acids long. The ends were cut back, 5 bases at V and 5 bases at J, with 21 bases in the middle. The germline gives CDR1 SGHTA, CDR2 FQGNSA.

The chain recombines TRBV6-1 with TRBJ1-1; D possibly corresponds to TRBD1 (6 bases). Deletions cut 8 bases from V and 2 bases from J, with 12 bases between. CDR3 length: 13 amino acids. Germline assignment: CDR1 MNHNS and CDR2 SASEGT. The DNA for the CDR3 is TGTGCCAGCGAGGCGGGGGGCAACACTGAAGCTTTCTTT. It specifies CASEAGGNTEAFF.

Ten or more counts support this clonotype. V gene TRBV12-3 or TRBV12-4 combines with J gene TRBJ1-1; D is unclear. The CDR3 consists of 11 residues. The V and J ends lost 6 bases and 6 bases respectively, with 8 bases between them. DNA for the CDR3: TGTGCCAGCAGCCACGGGCCTGAAGCTTTCTTT. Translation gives CASSHGPEAFF.

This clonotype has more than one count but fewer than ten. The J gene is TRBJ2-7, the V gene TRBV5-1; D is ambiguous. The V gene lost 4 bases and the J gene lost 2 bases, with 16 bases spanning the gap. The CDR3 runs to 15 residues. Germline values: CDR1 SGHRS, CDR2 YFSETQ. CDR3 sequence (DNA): TGCGCCAGCAGCCAGGAGCGTCCCTTAACCTACGAGCAGTACTTC. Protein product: CASSQERPLTYEQYF.

The CDR3 reads CSVELSGWEGPGEQFF. CDR3 sequence (DNA): TGCAGCGTTGAATTGTCCGGGTGGGAGGGCCCTGGGGAGCAGTTCTTC. V is TRBV29-1 and J is TRBJ2-1, with 7 nucleotides matching TRBD2. From germline, CDR1 is SQVTM and CDR2 ANQGSEA. V lost 2 bases to trimming and J lost 10 bases; unmatched junction nucleotides: 17. The CDR3 consists of 16 residues.

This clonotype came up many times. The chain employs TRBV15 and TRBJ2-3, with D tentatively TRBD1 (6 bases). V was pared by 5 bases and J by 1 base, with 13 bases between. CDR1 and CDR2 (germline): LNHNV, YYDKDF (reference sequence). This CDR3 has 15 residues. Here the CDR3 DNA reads TGTGCCACCAGCTTAGGACAGACCCGCACAGATACGCAGTATTTT. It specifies CATSLGQTRTDTQYF.

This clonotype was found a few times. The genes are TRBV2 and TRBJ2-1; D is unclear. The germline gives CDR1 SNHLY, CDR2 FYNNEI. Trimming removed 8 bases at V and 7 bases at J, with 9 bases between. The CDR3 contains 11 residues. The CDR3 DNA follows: TGTGCCAGCCGCAAAAGTAATGAGCAGTTCTTC. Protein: CASRKSNEQFF.

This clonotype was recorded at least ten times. The CDR3 DNA follows: TGTGCCAGCAGCCAAGAACCAGTCCGGACAGGGGGTTCGGATGAGCAGTTCTTC. This sequence encodes CASSQEPVRTGGSDEQFF. The chain uses TRBV3-1 and TRBJ2-1; 10 bases fit TRBD1. CDR3 size: 18 residues. After removal of 0 bases from V and 8 bases from J, the junction contained 13 bases not matched to a gene. Germline-derived CDR1 and CDR2 are LGHDT and YNNKEL (reference sequence).